The entry below describes one TCR beta chain. The data belong to a study of shared clonotypes between healthy human individuals. At the level of the study: Per-donor plates numbered three CD4 naive, three CD4 memory, two CD8 naive and one CD8 memory.

The CDR3 spans 15 residues. V gave up 0 bases and J gave up 5 bases, with 11 bases separating them. Germline CDR1 LGHNA, CDR2 YNFKEQ. Several immunoSEQ plates received, in even portions, the genomic DNA of each subset. Profiling relied on immunoSEQ multiplex PCR, and the TCRdb table lists in-frame clones only, not all of them. The sample yields hundreds of thousands of clones, 90% to 96% seen once. Subsets obtained from CD4+ cells comprised CD45RA+ naive and CD45RA-negative memory cells. This chain links TRBV4-2 with TRBJ2-1; D is undetermined. Sequenced sample: naive CD4+ T cells sorted from blood. Subset noted: CD45RA+ positively selected. The source is a woman in her 30s in good health. The CDR3 spells CASSQDRRDHNEQFF. Here the CDR3 DNA reads TGTGCCAGCAGCCAAGACAGACGAGATCACAATGAGCAGTTCTTC.